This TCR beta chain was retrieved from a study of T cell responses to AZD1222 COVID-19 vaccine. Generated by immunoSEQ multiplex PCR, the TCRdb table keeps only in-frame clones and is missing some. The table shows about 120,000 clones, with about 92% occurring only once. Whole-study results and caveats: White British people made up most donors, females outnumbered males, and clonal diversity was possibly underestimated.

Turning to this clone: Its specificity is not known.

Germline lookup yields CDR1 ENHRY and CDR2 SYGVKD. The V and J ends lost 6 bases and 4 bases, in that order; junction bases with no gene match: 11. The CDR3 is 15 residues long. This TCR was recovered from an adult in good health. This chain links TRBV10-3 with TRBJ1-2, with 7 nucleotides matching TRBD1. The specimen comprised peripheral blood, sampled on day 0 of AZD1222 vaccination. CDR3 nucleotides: TGTGCCATCAGGCCTACAGGGGCGATACTCTATGGCTACACCTTC. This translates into CAIRPTGAILYGYTF.